This TCR beta chain came from a study of T cell responses to AZD1222 COVID-19 vaccine. The protocol was immunoSEQ multiplex PCR, while the TCRdb copy is restricted to in-frame clones and leaves out a portion. The sample contains 120,000 or so clones, 80% to 90% of which appear only once. Concerning this clone itself: Its specificity is not known.

Study results and caveats: Baseline antibody screening turned up just a handful of seropositive AZD1222 recipients. Breadth and depth of Spike-specific TCRs rose after two AZD1222 doses. Unmutated variant regions reportedly attract nearly half of all spike-specific TCRs. Donors were mostly white British, more females; clonal diversity possibly underestimated.

CDR3 length: 16 amino acids. Per the germline V gene, CDR1 is SGHTS and CDR2 is YDEGEE. V shed 3 bases and J shed 2 bases, with 17 bases lying between them. The starting material was peripheral blood, obtained on day 0 of MenACWY control vaccination. The clonotype comes from an adult in good health. The chain employs TRBV5-8 and TRBJ1-1; D gene ambiguous. The CDR3 nucleotides read TGTGCCAGCAGCTCCCTTTGGTGGGATTCTAACACTGAAGCTTTCTTT. Protein sequence: CASSSLWWDSNTEAFF.